The source of this T cell receptor (beta chain) is a study of early T cells in non-severe SARS-CoV-2 infection. As part of library construction, unique molecular identifiers were attached to individual cDNA molecules. TCRdb recomputed calls from the 5' RACE reads with MiXCR, one row per CDR3 protein. This sample has about 39,000 distinct CDR3 sequences, with about 4% found just once. In its sample, this clonotype was seen a few times. CDR3 length: 16 amino acids. V lost 3 bases and J lost 2, with 17 bases in between. The receptor was isolated from an adult who was a healthcare worker with PCR-confirmed SARS-CoV-2 infection or an uninfected control (not recorded which). The chain carries TRBV12-3 or TRBV12-4 and TRBJ2-7; D is possibly TRBD1 or TRBD2 (5 bases each). The specimen sequenced was whole blood. The chain's CDR3 is CASSFGGRGWTYEQYF. The CDR3 DNA follows: TGTGCCAGCAGTTTTGGGGGTCGAGGTTGGACCTACGAGCAGTACTTC.